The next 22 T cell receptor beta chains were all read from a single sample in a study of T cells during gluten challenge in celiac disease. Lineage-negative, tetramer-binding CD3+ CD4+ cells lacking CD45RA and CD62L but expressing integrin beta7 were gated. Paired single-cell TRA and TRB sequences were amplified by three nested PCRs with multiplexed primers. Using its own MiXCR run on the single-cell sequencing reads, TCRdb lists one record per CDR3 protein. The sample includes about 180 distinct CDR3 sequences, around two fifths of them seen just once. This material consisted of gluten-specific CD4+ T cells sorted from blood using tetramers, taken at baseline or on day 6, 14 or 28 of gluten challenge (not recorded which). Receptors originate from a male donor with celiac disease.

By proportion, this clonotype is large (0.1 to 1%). The CDR3 protein is CASSLIGVGQETQYF. The CDR3 region has the DNA TGTGCCAGCAGCCTCATCGGGGTCGGCCAAGAGACCCAGTACTTC. The chain joins TRBV4-2 to TRBJ2-5; tentative D call: TRBD2 (5 bases). The CDR3 is 15 residues long. The V and J ends lost 4 bases and 1 base respectively, with 13 bases between them. Germline assignment: CDR1 LGHNA and CDR2 YNFKEQ.

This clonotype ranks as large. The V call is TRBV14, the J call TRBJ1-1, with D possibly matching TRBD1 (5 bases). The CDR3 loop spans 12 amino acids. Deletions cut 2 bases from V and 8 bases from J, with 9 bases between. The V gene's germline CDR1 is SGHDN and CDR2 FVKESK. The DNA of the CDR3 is TGTGCCAGCAGCCAATGGGGGGGGGAAGCTTTCTTT. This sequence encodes CASSQWGGEAFF.

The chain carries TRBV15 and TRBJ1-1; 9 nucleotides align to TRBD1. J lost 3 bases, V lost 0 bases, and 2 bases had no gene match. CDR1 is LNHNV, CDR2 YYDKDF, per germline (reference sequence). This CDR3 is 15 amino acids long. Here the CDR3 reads CATSRERTGDTEAFF. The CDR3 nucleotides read TGTGCCACCAGCAGAGAGAGGACAGGGGACACTGAAGCTTTCTTT. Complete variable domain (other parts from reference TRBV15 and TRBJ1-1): DAMVIQNPRYQVTQFGKPVTLSCSQTLNHNVMYWYQQKSSQAPKLLFHYYDKDFNNEADTPDNFQSRRPNTSFCFLDIRSPGLGDTAMYLCATSRERTGDTEAFFGQGTRLTVV.

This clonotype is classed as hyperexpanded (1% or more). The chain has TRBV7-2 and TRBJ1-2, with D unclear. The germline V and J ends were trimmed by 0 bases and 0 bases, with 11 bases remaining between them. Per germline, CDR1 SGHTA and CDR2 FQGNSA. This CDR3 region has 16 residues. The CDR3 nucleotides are TGTGCCAGCAGCTTAGCGGCGGGGTTACCTAACTATGGCTACACCTTC. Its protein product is CASSLAAGLPNYGYTF.

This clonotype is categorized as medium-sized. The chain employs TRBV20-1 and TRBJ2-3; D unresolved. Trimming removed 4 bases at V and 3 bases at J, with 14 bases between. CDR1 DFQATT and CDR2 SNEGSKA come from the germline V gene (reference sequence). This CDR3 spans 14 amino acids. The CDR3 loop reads CSAIVGFGTDTQYF. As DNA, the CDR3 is TGCAGTGCTATAGTGGGTTTTGGGACAGATACGCAGTATTTT.

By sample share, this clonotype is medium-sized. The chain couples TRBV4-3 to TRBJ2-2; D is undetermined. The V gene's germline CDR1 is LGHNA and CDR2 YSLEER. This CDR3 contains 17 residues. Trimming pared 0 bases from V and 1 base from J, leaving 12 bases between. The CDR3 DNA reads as TGCGCCAGCAGCCAAGACGCAGTAACCTTGAACACCGGGGAGCTGTTTTTT. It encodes CASSQDAVTLNTGELFF.

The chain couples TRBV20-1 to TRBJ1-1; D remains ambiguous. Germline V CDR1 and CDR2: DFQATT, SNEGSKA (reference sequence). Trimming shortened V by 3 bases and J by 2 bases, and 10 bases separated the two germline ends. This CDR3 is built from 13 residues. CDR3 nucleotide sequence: TGCAGTGCTAGCCGGCAGATTAACACTGAAGCTTTCTTT. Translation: CSASRQINTEAFF.

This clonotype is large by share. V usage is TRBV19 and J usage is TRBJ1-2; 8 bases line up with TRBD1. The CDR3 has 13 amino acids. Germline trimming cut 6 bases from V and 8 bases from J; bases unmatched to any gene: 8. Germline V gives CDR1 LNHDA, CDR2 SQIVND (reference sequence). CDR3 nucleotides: TGTGCCAGTAGCAATCGACAGGGGCAAGGCTACACCTTC. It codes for CASSNRQGQGYTF.

In nucleotides, the CDR3 is TGTGCCAGCAGCGTAGGGGTCCCCGGAGATGAAAAACTGTTTTTT. Its translation: CASSVGVPGDEKLFF. This chain joins TRBV9 and TRBJ1-4; the D is unclear. This CDR3 spans 15 amino acids. Germline lookup yields CDR1 SGDLS and CDR2 YYNGEE. Trimming pared 0 bases from V and 6 bases from J, leaving 12 bases between.

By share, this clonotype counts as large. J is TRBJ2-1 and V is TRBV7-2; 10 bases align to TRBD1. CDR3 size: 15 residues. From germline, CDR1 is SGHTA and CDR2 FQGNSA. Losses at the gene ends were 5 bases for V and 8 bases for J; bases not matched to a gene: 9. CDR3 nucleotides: TGTGCCAGCAGCATACGGACAGGGGGGGTCGATGAGCAGTTCTTC. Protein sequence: CASSIRTGGVDEQFF.

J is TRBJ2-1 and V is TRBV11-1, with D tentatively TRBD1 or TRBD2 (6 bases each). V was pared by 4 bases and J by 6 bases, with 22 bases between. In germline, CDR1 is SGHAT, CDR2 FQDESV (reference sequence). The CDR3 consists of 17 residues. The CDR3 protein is CASSSGGRENGVNEQFF. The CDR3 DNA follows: TGTGCCAGCAGCTCCGGGGGCAGAGAAAACGGGGTCAATGAGCAGTTCTTC.

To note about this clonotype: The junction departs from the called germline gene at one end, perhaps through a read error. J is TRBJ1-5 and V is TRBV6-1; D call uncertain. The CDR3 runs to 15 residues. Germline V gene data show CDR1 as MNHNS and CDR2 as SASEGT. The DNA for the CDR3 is TGTGCCAGCACTGAAAATCGTTATCTTAATCAGCCCCAGCATTTT. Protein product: CASTENRYLNQPQHF.

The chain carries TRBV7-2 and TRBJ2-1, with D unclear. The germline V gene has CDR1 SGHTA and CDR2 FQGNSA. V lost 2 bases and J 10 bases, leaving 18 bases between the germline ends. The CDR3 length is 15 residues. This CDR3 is CASSLRALDQGEQFF. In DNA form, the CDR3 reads TGTGCCAGCAGCTTAAGGGCCCTCGACCAAGGCGAGCAGTTCTTC.

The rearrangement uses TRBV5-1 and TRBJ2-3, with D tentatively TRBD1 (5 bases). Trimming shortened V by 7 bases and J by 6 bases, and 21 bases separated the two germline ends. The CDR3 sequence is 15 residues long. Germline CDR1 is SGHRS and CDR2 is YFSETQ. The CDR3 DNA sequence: TGCGCCAGCCACCCCGGCGGTGGGGCCGGGGATACGCAGTATTTT. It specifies CASHPGGGAGDTQYF.

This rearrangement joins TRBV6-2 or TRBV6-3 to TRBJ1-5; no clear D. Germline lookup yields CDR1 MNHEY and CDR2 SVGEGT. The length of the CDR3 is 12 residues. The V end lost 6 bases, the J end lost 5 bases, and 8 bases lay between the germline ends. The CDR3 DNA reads TGTGCCAGCAGGAGGTGGGATCAGCCCCAGCATTTT. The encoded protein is CASRRWDQPQHF.

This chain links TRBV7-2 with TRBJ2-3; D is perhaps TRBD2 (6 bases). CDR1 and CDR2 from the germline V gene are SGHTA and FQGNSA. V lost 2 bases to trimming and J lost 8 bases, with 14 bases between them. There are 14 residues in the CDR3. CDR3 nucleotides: TGTGCCAGCAGCTTAAGGACTGGGGGGTCTACGCAGTATTTT. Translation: CASSLRTGGSTQYF.

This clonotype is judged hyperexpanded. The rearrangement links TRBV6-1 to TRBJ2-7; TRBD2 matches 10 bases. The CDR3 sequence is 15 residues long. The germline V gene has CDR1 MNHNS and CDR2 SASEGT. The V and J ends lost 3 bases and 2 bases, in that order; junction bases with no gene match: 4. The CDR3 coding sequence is TGTGCCAGCAGTGACCCGACTAGCGGGCCCTACGAGCAGTACTTC. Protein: CASSDPTSGPYEQYF.

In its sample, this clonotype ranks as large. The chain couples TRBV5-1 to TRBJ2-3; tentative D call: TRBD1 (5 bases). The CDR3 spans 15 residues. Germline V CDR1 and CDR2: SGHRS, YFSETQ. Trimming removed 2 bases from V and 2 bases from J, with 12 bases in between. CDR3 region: CASSLRPGNTDTQYF. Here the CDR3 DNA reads TGCGCCAGCAGCTTACGGCCAGGGAACACAGATACGCAGTATTTT.

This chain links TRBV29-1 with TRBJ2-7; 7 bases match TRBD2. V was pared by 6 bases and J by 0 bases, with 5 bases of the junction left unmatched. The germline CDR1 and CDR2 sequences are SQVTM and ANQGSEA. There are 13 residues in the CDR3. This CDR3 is CSVGGGTSYEQYF. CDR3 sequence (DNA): TGCAGCGTGGGGGGAGGGACCTCCTACGAGCAGTACTTC.

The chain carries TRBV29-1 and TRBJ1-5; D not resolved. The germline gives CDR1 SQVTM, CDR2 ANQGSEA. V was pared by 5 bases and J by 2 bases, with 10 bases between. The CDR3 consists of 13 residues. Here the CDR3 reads CSVRAGGNQPQHF. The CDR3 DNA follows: TGCAGCGTTCGTGCGGGCGGCAATCAGCCCCAGCATTTT.

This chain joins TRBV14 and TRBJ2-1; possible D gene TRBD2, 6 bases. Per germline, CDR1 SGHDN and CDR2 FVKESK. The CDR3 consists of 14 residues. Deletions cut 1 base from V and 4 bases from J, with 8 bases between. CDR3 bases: TGTGCCAGCAGCCAAGGCGGGGTTTACAATGAGCAGTTCTTC. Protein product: CASSQGGVYNEQFF.

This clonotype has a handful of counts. The CDR3 nucleotides are TGTGCCAGCAGCCGAGGACAGGGGGCAACTGAAGCTTTCTTT. This codes for CASSRGQGATEAFF. The chain couples TRBV4-2 to TRBJ1-1; 11 nucleotides match TRBD1. There are 14 residues in the CDR3. J gave up 5 bases and V 4 bases, and 3 bases lay outside the gene matches. In germline, CDR1 is LGHNA, CDR2 YNFKEQ.